This T cell receptor (beta chain) was sequenced in a study of cytomegalovirus exposure and HLA in healthy donors listed by TCRdb under 2017. Background on the whole study: According to an earlier analysis of several hundred of the donors, 150 million to 200 million T cells yielded approximately 120 million unique TCR beta sequences and 276 Gb of sequence data. An early release covering 550 to 700 HLA-typed donors comprised approximately 300 gigabases of sequencing data and 65 million to 100 million unique TCR sequences. Every repertoire in the discovery cohort had been generated on one and the same sequencing platform. In a later genetic analysis, genome-wide SNP genotypes for about 65% of the roughly 670 donors were used, and that subset was treated as a discovery cohort. The study profiled the T cell repertoires of under 850 subjects by immunosequencing and related them to cytomegalovirus serostatus. Along with the approximately 670-subject first cohort, a separate validation cohort of 120 different subjects was used. A later analysis re-examined previously published TCR beta repertoires from about 700 donors and added high-resolution HLA genotyping to investigate patterns of TCR occurrence. The aim of the study was to test whether cataloging public T cell receptors could identify signatures of past pathogen exposure. Donor age, sex, ethnicity and CMV serostatus were compiled together with the repertoire data. An earlier analysis of some 500 of the donors used high-throughput TCR beta sequencing to judge whether each TCR beta V gene segment behaved as functional or pseudogenic. Across roughly 420 genotyped donors of the cohort, an average of roughly 250,000 unique TCR beta nucleotide sequences per donor were sequenced, and roughly a sixth of those sequences were non-productive. The genetic ancestry cluster associated with self-reported Caucasian donors included over 65% of the 398 genotyped donors. Typing coverage varied by locus: roughly 620-640 donors for A, B, C, DRB1 and DQB1; approximately 500 for DQA1; more than 600 for DPA1; roughly 470 for DPB1. In the later analysis, no new phenotypic data were used to find candidate immune exposures; instead, reliance was placed on TCR beta sequences and their occurrence across donors. HLA typing included class I and class II loci at four-digit resolution. To predict cytomegalovirus infection status, the study brought together high-throughput TCR immunosequencing, statistical association of individual TCRs with disease status, and machine learning. A few DR-DQ haplotypes were treated as single units for association and clustering because of strong linkage in the cohort.

Results and caveats for the whole study, not just this receptor: The cohort was sequenced for TCR beta chains only, and without alpha or paired-chain data the features that could be detected were limited. For the cohort, immune exposure information was limited to CMV serostatus. The 87-base-pair reads could not distinguish some IMGT-functional V segments, including TRBV6-2 and TRBV6-3, so those segments were excluded. The classifier was reported to diagnose cytomegalovirus status with high specificity and sensitivity in both the original cohort and the validation cohort. The sequencing pipeline was judged likely to have produced a cluster of highly shared sequence variants as a technical artifact. A later analysis found that most CMV-associated TCR beta chains appeared HLA-restricted, with HLA associations seemingly driven largely by CMV exposure. A later analysis reported that several top co-occurrence clusters appeared linked to parvovirus B19, influenza, CMV and Epstein-Barr virus. When HLA alleles, especially DR and DQ, strongly co-occurred, TCR associations were difficult to assign to individual alleles. A later genetic analysis reported fewer N-insertions in productive TCRs among donors in an Asian-associated ancestry cluster than the approximately 700-donor mean. A few of the identified cytomegalovirus-associated TCR beta chains were confirmed in vitro to be specific for cytomegalovirus antigens. In a later analysis, the rate of TCR association differed among HLA loci, with DRB1 alleles having the most associated TCRs and HLA-C alleles having the fewest. The presence/absence analyses assumed that sequencing depth was roughly uniform across donors, and that assumption may not be true. HLA typing was unavailable for some donors at each locus, so association tests used only the typed subset. Most TCR sequences were seen in very few donors, while some public TCRs were found in many individuals. Because counts were too low, under 20 rarely observed V segments, including chromosome 9 orphons, were left out of the earlier analysis of 587 of the donors. Linkage disequilibrium might explain the correlated functional status among segregating V segments, but an unknown experimental factor could not be excluded. A further reported finding was that TCR beta sequences accurately predicted the HLA-A and HLA-B alleles for most subjects in the first cohort. A later analysis found that HLA-associated TCR beta chains were more clonally expanded and had lower generation probabilities than equally common non-associated chains. A later genetic analysis associated a missense DCLRE1C variant with V-gene and J-gene trimming of TCR beta chains, and an independent cohort replicated the association. A total of 150 to 200 TCR beta chains were listed by the study as associated with cytomegalovirus. In an earlier analysis of 500 to 650 of the donors, most TCR beta V segments appeared in productive rearrangements about 90% or about 30% of the time, broadly matching IMGT annotations. A later analysis associated 17,000 or so TCR beta sequences with specific HLA alleles at a false discovery rate of 0.05. According to the authors, the approach could potentially be generalized to other disease states and immunological phenotypes.

The CDR3 runs 14 amino acids, cysteine and phenylalanine included. Solely the CDR3 DNA is kept, with 42 bases framed from the first base. V drops 5 bases and J drops 3 bases, leaving 10 bases in between. CDR1 SGHTA and CDR2 FQGNSA were looked up in the germline V gene. Worth noting for this clone: The clone's antigen remains unknown. Per-base quality was not reported, and no clone a single base away is much larger than it.

Receptor amplification or capture employed the immunoSEQ multiplex PCR assay. A mixture of 60 forward primers for TCR Vbeta segments and 13 reverse primers for TCR Jbeta segments was used in the multiplex PCR. The CDR3 region of rearranged TCR beta genes was amplified from genomic DNA with a multiplex PCR assay. Amplified TCR beta libraries were sequenced as 87-base-pair reads on the Illumina HiSeq System. For the original study's pipeline: In a later analysis, tens of millions of unique TCR beta chains were counted across the approximately 640 repertoires, and approximately 11 million of these chains were shared by at least two donors. A nearest-neighbor algorithm error-corrected the raw reads and collapsed the reads into unique sequences, merging closely related sequences to remove PCR and sequencing errors. To assign V, D and J gene segments, CDR3 sequences were aligned to IMGT reference sequences. Each retained sequence needed at least a six-nucleotide match to both a V gene segment and a J gene segment. Rearrangements were called productive when the CDR3 lacked stop codons and stayed in frame with V and J; all others were non-productive. CDR3 was defined by IMGT convention, running from the second conserved V-encoded cysteine to the conserved J-encoded phenylalanine. The earlier analysis of 450 to 750 of the donors excluded any sequence lacking an unambiguous match to a single V gene segment. An earlier analysis of 587 of the donors called V segments functional above 56.7% productive rearrangements and segregating when the between-donor standard deviation exceeded 5%. A statistical classification framework was developed to diagnose cytomegalovirus status using the catalog of TCR beta chain sequences. A later analysis assigned V and J genes by comparing TCR nucleotide sequences with IMGT/GENE-DB human TR gene sequences. In a later analysis, CDR3 sequences and most-parsimonious VDJ recombination scenarios were assigned using the TCRdist pipeline. In a later analysis, every TCR beta chain was defined by the combination of its CDR3 amino acid sequence and its V-gene family, and reads without a unique V-gene family were dropped. As a way to deal with suspected cross-contamination and a sequencing artifact, a later analysis dropped hundreds of nucleotide sequences that were highly shared and had low generation probability. In a later analysis, a clonal expansion index was calculated for each public chain from normalized within-repertoire ranks of inferred template counts. In a later analysis, generation probabilities were computed with a VDJ recombination model fitted to out-of-frame rearrangements, and the resulting probabilities were checked against IGoR. In a later analysis, TCR-TCR, TCR-HLA and TCR-CMV co-occurrence was scored with hypergeometric tests, and a repertoire-size bias correction was applied to TCR pairs. In a later analysis, false discovery rates were estimated by permuting HLA or CMV assignments 20 times. In a later analysis, co-occurring TCRs were grouped with DBSCAN, and TCRdist sequence similarity was added when clustering was performed within HLA-allele-positive subsets. Repertoires with fewer than 30,000 or more than 120,000 public chains, plus five repertoires with anomalous nucleotide sharing, were excluded from co-occurrence clustering. TCRdb retrieved this table from immuneACCESS and kept in-frame rearrangements only. Not all clones are present; in checked studies, unresolved V genes account for under half, and no reason is known for the remainder. The V and J calls and clone size are taken from that table; D and trimming were inferred from the DNA. The table for this sample lists around 170,000 clones; approximately 84% of them were counted only once. The ten top clones hold roughly 2.6% of the sample.

In total, approximately 610 healthy bone marrow donors made up the cohort. At the time of sampling, every cohort member was nominally healthy, though immune exposures that went unrecorded were likely present. The donor tested CMV seropositive, placing the donor among the 250 to 300 seropositive members of the cohort. Every donor gave a peripheral blood sample, and the peripheral blood mononuclear cells from that sample were used for TCR beta sequencing. Genomic DNA was extracted from the blood cell samples with the Qiagen DNeasy Blood Extraction Kit. The clonotype originates from a woman aged 45-65 years in good health and CMV-seropositive. The rearranged chain carries TRBV7-2 and TRBJ2-2; perhaps TRBD2 is the D gene, with 6 bases matching. Sequencing used PBMCs. DNA sequence: TGTGCCAGCAGCACGTGGGACTACACCGGGGAGCTGTTTTTT. Translated, it reads CASSTWDYTGELFF.